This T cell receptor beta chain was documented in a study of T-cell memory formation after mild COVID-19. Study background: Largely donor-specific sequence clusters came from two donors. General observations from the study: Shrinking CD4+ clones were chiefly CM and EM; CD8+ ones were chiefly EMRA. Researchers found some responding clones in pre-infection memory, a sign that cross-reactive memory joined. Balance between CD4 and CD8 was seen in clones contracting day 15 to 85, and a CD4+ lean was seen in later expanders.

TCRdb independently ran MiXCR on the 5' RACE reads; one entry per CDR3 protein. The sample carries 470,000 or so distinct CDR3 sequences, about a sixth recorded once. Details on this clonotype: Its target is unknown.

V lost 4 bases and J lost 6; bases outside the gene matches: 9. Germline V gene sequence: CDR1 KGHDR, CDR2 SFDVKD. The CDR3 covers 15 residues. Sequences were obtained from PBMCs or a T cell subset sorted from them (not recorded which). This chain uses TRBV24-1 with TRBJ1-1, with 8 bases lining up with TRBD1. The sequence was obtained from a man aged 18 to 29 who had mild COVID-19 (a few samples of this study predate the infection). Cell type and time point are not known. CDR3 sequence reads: CATSDPLDRGAEAFF. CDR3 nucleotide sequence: TGTGCCACCAGTGACCCACTTGACAGGGGCGCTGAAGCTTTCTTT.